The next 19 T cell receptor beta chains were all read from a single sample in a study of T-cell memory formation after mild COVID-19 (dated by TCRdb to about 2021). The library was produced with 5' RACE. Data came from an Illumina NovaSeq 6000. TCRdb reworked the public reads: Q25 trimming with fastp, MiXCR clone assembly, productive beta chains retained. Rows with one shared CDR3 protein collapse into an entry with the most common genes and DNA. Across this sample there are over 500,000 distinct CDR3 sequences, with approximately 15% seen only once. Around 8.1% of the sample is in the top ten clones. Sequences were obtained from PBMCs or a T cell subset sorted from them (not recorded which). These receptors were obtained from an adult woman who had mild COVID-19 (a few samples of this study predate the infection). The sample titles of this study are shuffled in the database, so cell type and time point are left out; the donor was told from shared clones.

This clonotype was seen a handful of times. The chain couples TRBV29-1 to TRBJ2-3; tentatively, D is TRBD2 (7 bases). Trimming cost V 3 bases and J 2 bases, with 15 bases left between them. The CDR3 length is 15 residues. Germline-derived CDR1 and CDR2 are SQVTM and ANQGSEA. This CDR3 is CSVDGLGGPTDTQYF. The DNA of the CDR3 is TGCAGCGTTGATGGCTTGGGGGGGCCCACAGATACGCAGTATTTT.

The chain uses TRBV6-6 and TRBJ2-1, with 11 positions matching TRBD2. J gave up 2 bases and V 0 bases, and 9 bases lay outside the gene matches. Germline values: CDR1 MNHNY, CDR2 SVGAGI (reference sequence). The CDR3 sequence is 19 residues long. This CDR3 reads CASSYSGLAGGGAYNEQFF. CDR3 in DNA: TGTGCCAGCAGTTACTCAGGCCTAGCGGGGGGCGGAGCCTACAATGAGCAGTTCTTC.

This chain uses TRBV30 with TRBJ2-7; 9 bases match TRBD1. CDR3 length equals 13 residues. After removal of 5 bases from V and 5 bases from J, the junction contained 7 bases not matched to a gene. Germline CDR1 reads GTSNPN; CDR2 reads SVGIG (reference sequence). In DNA, the CDR3 is TGTGCCTGGTGGGGACAGGGAACCCACGAGCAGTACTTC. Protein: CAWWGQGTHEQYF.

In its sample, this clonotype was seen a few times. This chain connects TRBV19 to TRBJ2-7, with 11 bases identical to TRBD1. CDR1 is LNHDA, CDR2 SQIVND, per germline (reference sequence). This CDR3 spans 12 amino acids. The chain's CDR3 is CAVGTGGYEQYF. The DNA for the CDR3 is TGTGCAGTCGGGACAGGGGGCTACGAGCAGTACTTC.

The chain couples TRBV7-2 to TRBJ1-1; possibly TRBD1 for D (6 bases). The germline V gene encodes CDR1 SGHTA and CDR2 FQGNSA. V was cut by 3 bases and J by 5 bases, with 16 bases left in between. The CDR3 is made up of 15 amino acids. The CDR3 region is CASSFPGSQGTEAFF. CDR3 DNA sequence: TGTGCCAGCAGCTTCCCCGGGTCTCAGGGGACTGAAGCTTTCTTT.

The CDR3 coding sequence is TGTGCCACCAGTACGACGAGGAACACTGAAGCTTTCTTT. Encoded protein: CATSTTRNTEAFF. V usage is TRBV24-1 and J usage is TRBJ1-1; no definite D call. The CDR3 sequence is 13 residues long. Germline V lookup: CDR1 KGHDR, CDR2 SFDVKD. V was pared by 6 bases and J by 1 base, with 8 bases between.

This chain joins TRBV27 and TRBJ1-5; D ambiguous. V dropped 4 bases and J dropped 2 bases, with 12 bases sitting between them. The germline V gene encodes CDR1 MNHEY and CDR2 SMNVEV (reference sequence). This CDR3 is 15 amino acids long. In DNA form, the CDR3 reads TGTGCCAGCAGTTCGACCCTCTCAGGCAATCAGCCCCAGCATTTT. It encodes CASSSTLSGNQPQHF.

This clonotype occurred a few times. The chain uses TRBV15 and TRBJ1-2; 7 bases match TRBD1. V shed 3 bases and J 2 bases; nucleotides not matched to a gene: 12. CDR1 is LNHNV and CDR2 is YYDKDF in the germline V gene (reference sequence). The CDR3 is 17 residues long. CDR3 in DNA: TGTGCCACCAGCAGCCCTCTTAGCAGACAGGGAAACTATGGCTACACCTTC. Translation gives CATSSPLSRQGNYGYTF. Variable domain in full (rest from reference TRBV15 and TRBJ1-2): DAMVIQNPRYQVTQFGKPVTLSCSQTLNHNVMYWYQQKSSQAPKLLFHYYDKDFNNEADTPDNFQSRRPNTSFCFLDIRSPGLGDTAMYLCATSSPLSRQGNYGYTFGSGTRLTVV.

The chain has TRBV5-1 and TRBJ2-3; TRBD1 matches 8 bases. Germline assignment: CDR1 SGHRS and CDR2 YFSETQ. V lost 0 bases, J lost 5 bases, and 11 bases stayed unmatched. The CDR3 extends over 17 amino acids. CDR3 residues: CASSLEGRGHGGDTQYF. Written as DNA, the CDR3 is TGCGCCAGCAGCTTGGAGGGCAGGGGGCACGGTGGAGATACGCAGTATTTT.

This clonotype was picked up many times. This sequence joins TRBV12-3 or TRBV12-4 and TRBJ1-1; possible D gene TRBD1, 5 bases. The CDR3 extends over 14 amino acids. The V gene lost 3 bases and the J gene lost 4 bases, with 12 bases spanning the gap. As DNA, the CDR3 is TGTGCCAGCAGTTTCTGGGGCGAGGTCACTGAAGCTTTCTTT. It translates to CASSFWGEVTEAFF.

The sample holds a few counts of this clonotype. The V and J genes are TRBV7-3 and TRBJ2-1; D is perhaps TRBD1 (6 bases). CDR3 length: 15 amino acids. CDR1 and CDR2 from the germline V gene are SGHTA and FQGTGA. The V end was cut by 2 bases, the J end by 5 bases, with 13 bases between. CDR3 DNA sequence: TGTGCCAGCAGCTTAGCTGGACAGCCTAACAATGAGCAGTTCTTC. This sequence encodes CASSLAGQPNNEQFF.

The V gene is TRBV7-9, the J gene TRBJ2-7; 13 bases fit TRBD2. Germline V gene sequence: CDR1 SEHNR, CDR2 FQNEAQ (reference sequence). The CDR3 consists of 17 residues. V gave up 5 bases and J gave up 3 bases; unmatched junction bases: 10. CDR3 residues: CASSAPPGLAGHYEQYF. The CDR3 DNA follows: TGTGCCAGCAGCGCACCACCGGGACTAGCGGGGCACTACGAGCAGTACTTC.

This clonotype has only one observation. The chain couples TRBV5-6 to TRBJ2-7; a weak D match, TRBD1 (6 bases). Trimming took off 5 bases at V and 2 bases at J, with 14 bases between the two ends. The CDR3 has 14 residues. Germline CDR1 reads SGHDT; CDR2 reads YYEEEE. The CDR3 reads CASSTGTWAYEQYF. For the CDR3, the DNA is TGTGCCAGCAGTACCGGGACATGGGCCTACGAGCAGTACTTC.

This sequence joins TRBV29-1 and TRBJ2-2; D is uncertain. Germline V CDR1 and CDR2: SQVTM, ANQGSEA. The V end lost 0 bases, the J end lost 4 bases, and 15 bases lay between the germline ends. The CDR3 extends over 16 amino acids. In DNA, the CDR3 is TGCAGCGTTGAAGATTATAGCAGCCCGATCACCGGGGAGCTGTTTTTT. It translates to CSVEDYSSPITGELFF.

This clonotype showed up just a few times. The chain combines TRBV7-8 with TRBJ2-5, with TRBD2 identical over 8 bases. This CDR3 region has 15 residues. The V gene's germline CDR1 is SGHVS and CDR2 FQNEAQ. V was clipped by 1 base and J by 2 bases; unmatched bases: 3. The CDR3 spells CASSLDQRGQETQYF. The CDR3 region has the DNA TGTGCCAGCAGCTTAGACCAGCGGGGGCAAGAGACCCAGTACTTC. Full variable domain (rest looked up from reference TRBV7-8 and TRBJ2-5): GAGVSQSPRYKVAKRGQDVALRCDPISGHVSLFWYQQALGQGPEFLTYFQNEAQLDKSGLPSDRFFAERPEGSVSTLKIQRTQQEDSAVYLCASSLDQRGQETQYFGPGTRLLVL.

There are a few counts of this clonotype. The chain employs TRBV11-1 and TRBJ2-3, with D tentatively TRBD2 (6 bases). This CDR3 is 15 amino acids long. Trimming stripped 2 bases from V and 3 bases from J, with 12 bases between. The germline gives CDR1 SGHAT, CDR2 FQDESV (reference sequence). CDR3 residues: CASSLSTRNTDTQYF. CDR3 sequence (DNA): TGTGCCAGCAGCTTATCGACTAGAAATACAGATACGCAGTATTTT. Together with reference TRBV11-1 and TRBJ2-3, the CDR3 gives the full variable domain: EAEVAQSPRYKITEKSQAVAFWCDPISGHATLYWYRQILGQGPELLVQFQDESVVDDSQLPKDRFSAERLKGVDSTLKIQPAELGDSAMYLCASSLSTRNTDTQYFGPGTRLTVL.

This clonotype has a single count. In nucleotides, the CDR3 is TGTGCCAGCAGCCCCCGGGACAGGGGATGGACTGAAGCTTTCTTT. Translation: CASSPRDRGWTEAFF. The chain couples TRBV7-9 to TRBJ1-1; 10 bases are shared with TRBD1. The germline V gene has CDR1 SEHNR and CDR2 FQNEAQ (reference sequence). The CDR3 sequence is 15 residues long. With V trimmed by 5 bases and J by 5 bases, 8 bases remained unmatched.

The rearrangement uses TRBV5-1 and TRBJ1-1; D is unclear. Germline CDR1 reads SGHRS; CDR2 reads YFSETQ. The CDR3 covers 13 residues. V was pared by 2 bases and J by 5 bases, with 10 bases between. CDR3 region: CASSFVTETEAFF. The DNA for the CDR3 is TGCGCCAGCAGCTTTGTTACGGAGACTGAAGCTTTCTTT.

A few counts support this clonotype. The J gene is TRBJ1-1, the V gene TRBV7-3; D not certain. V lost 5 bases to trimming and J lost 0 bases, with 16 bases between them. The CDR3 runs to 16 residues. CDR1 is SGHTA, CDR2 FQGTGA, per germline. The CDR3 bases are TGTGCCAGCAGCCAGGAGGACTTCTCAATGAACACTGAAGCTTTCTTT. Protein sequence: CASSQEDFSMNTEAFF. The full variable domain, with the rest looked up from reference TRBV7-3 and TRBJ1-1, is GAGVSQTPSNKVTEKGKYVELRCDPISGHTALYWYRQSLGQGPEFLIYFQGTGAADDSGLPNDRFFAVRPEGSVSTLKIQRTERGDSAVYLCASSQEDFSMNTEAFFGQGTRLTVV.